This T cell receptor beta chain emerged from a study of lymphopenia after photon versus proton radiotherapy. The germline CDR1 and CDR2 sequences are SGHAT and FQNNGV. This CDR3 has 15 residues. The germline V and J ends were trimmed by 2 bases and 3 bases, with 10 bases remaining between them. Sequencing was performed with immunoSEQ multiplex PCR; in TCRdb, only in-frame clones are kept and a portion is missing. The sample holds under 35,000 clones, approximately 89% seen once. This material consisted of peripheral blood, taken from a patient treated with proton-based radiotherapy. This TCR derives from a woman in her 70s with pancreatic cancer. Some clones in this sample may be carry-over from other donors' samples. The chain uses TRBV11-2 and TRBJ2-2, with D possibly being TRBD1 (6 bases). The CDR3 DNA follows: TGTGCCAGCAGCTTAAACGCAGGGGACACCGGGGAGCTGTTTTTT. Protein: CASSLNAGDTGELFF.